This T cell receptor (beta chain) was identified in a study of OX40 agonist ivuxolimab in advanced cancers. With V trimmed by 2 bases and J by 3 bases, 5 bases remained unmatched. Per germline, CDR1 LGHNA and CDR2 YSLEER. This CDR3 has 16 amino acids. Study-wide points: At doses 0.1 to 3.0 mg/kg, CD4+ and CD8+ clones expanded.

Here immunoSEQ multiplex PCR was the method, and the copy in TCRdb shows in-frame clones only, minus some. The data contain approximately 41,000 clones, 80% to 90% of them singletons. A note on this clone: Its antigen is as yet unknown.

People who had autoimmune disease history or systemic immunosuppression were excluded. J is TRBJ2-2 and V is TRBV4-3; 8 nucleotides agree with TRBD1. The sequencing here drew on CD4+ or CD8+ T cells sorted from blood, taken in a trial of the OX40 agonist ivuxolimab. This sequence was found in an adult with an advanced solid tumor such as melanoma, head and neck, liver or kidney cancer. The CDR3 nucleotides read TGCGCCAGCAGCCAACCCGGACAGGGCTACACCGGGGAGCTGTTTTTT. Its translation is CASSQPGQGYTGELFF.